A single sample gave rise to the 21 T cell receptor beta chains below, sequenced in a study of cytomegalovirus exposure and HLA in healthy donors. PCR involved 60 Vbeta and 13 Jbeta primers. Repertoires were generated with immunoSEQ multiplex PCR, while TCRdb's copy carries only in-frame clones and drops some. The sample lists about 140,000 clones, around three quarters occurring once. The specimen sequenced was PBMCs. These receptors all come from a man in his forties in good health and CMV-seronegative.

The V call is TRBV7-6, the J call TRBJ2-2, with D perhaps matching TRBD1 (6 bases). The length of the CDR3 is 14 residues. The V end lost 3 bases, the J end lost 5 bases, and 10 bases lay between the germline ends. Germline V lookup: CDR1 SGHVS, CDR2 FNYEAQ. DNA of the CDR3: TGTGCCAGCAGCTTGAGTGGACAGACCGGGGAGCTGTTTTTT. It codes for CASSLSGQTGELFF.

This chain uses TRBV19 with TRBJ1-3; D gene unclear. Germline V CDR1 and CDR2: LNHDA, SQIVND (reference sequence). Trimming took 7 bases from V and 0 from J, leaving 13 bases between them. The CDR3 runs to 15 residues. The CDR3 is CASTGTVLSGNTIYF. As DNA, the CDR3 is TGTGCCAGTACCGGAACAGTGCTCTCTGGAAACACCATATATTTT.

The chain carries TRBV7-2 and TRBJ2-7; TRBD2 agrees at 13 bases. The CDR3 contains 15 residues. The J segment lost 7 bases and the V segment lost 5 bases, leaving 8 bases of the junction unmatched. Germline V gives CDR1 SGHTA, CDR2 FQGNSA. The CDR3 nucleotides are TGTGCCAGCAGCCCCTGGACTAGCGGGAGAGGGGAGCAGTACTTC. It codes for CASSPWTSGRGEQYF. Supplemented by reference TRBV7-2 and TRBJ2-7, the full variable domain reads GAGVSQSPSNKVTEKGKDVELRCDPISGHTALYWYRQSLGQGLEFLIYFQGNSAPDKSGLPSDRFSAERTGGSVSTLTIQRTQQEDSAVYLCASSPWTSGRGEQYFGPGTRLTVT.

The genes are TRBV10-1 and TRBJ2-1; tentative D call: TRBD2 (6 bases). Per the germline V gene, CDR1 is WNHNN and CDR2 is SYGVQD (reference sequence). V lost 4 bases and J lost 6, with 22 bases in between. The CDR3 is made up of 17 amino acids. CDR3 bases: TGCGCCAGCAGTGTTGGCCAAGGACTACCCGCCGCCAATGAGCAGTTCTTC. This codes for CASSVGQGLPAANEQFF.

V is TRBV13 and J is TRBJ2-1, with D perhaps TRBD1 (5 bases). The ends were cut back, 2 bases at V and 3 bases at J, with 14 bases in the middle. The CDR3 length is 16 residues. Germline V lookup: CDR1 PRHDT, CDR2 FYEKMQ (reference sequence). The CDR3 region has the DNA TGTGCCAGCAGCTTAAAGGGCCAGGGTAACTACAATGAGCAGTTCTTC. It translates to CASSLKGQGNYNEQFF.

This clone has just one count. The chain recombines TRBV7-8 with TRBJ2-7, with 12 bases aligning to TRBD2. The CDR3 is 16 amino acids. Germline trimming cut 5 bases from V and 2 bases from J; bases unmatched to any gene: 7. From germline, CDR1 is SGHVS and CDR2 FQNEAQ. CDR3 sequence: CASSNQLAGGTYEQYF. DNA for the CDR3: TGTGCCAGCAGCAATCAGCTAGCGGGGGGGACCTACGAGCAGTACTTC.

The rearrangement uses TRBV7-9 and TRBJ2-7, with 15 bases that match TRBD2. CDR1 and CDR2 (germline): SEHNR, FQNEAQ (reference sequence). Trimming removed 5 bases from V and 9 bases from J; junction bases left unmatched: 5. The CDR3 is 14 amino acids. Here the CDR3 DNA reads TGTGCCAGCAGCCAGGGACTAGCGGGAGGACGGCAGTACTTC. This codes for CASSQGLAGGRQYF.

The V and J genes are TRBV30 and TRBJ1-6; D is possibly TRBD1 (6 bases). In germline, CDR1 is GTSNPN, CDR2 SVGIG (reference sequence). Deletions cut 2 bases from V and 18 bases from J, with 20 bases between. CDR3 length: 13 amino acids. The CDR3 nucleotides read TGTGCCTGGAGTCCATCCACGACAGGCCCATACCACTTT. The encoded protein is CAWSPSTTGPYHF. Full variable domain (missing parts from reference TRBV30 and TRBJ1-6): SQTIHQWPATLVQPVGSPLSLECTVEGTSNPNLYWYRQAAGRGLQLLFYSVGIGQISSEVPQNLSASRPQDRQFILSSKKLLLSDSGFYLCAWSPSTTGPYHFGNGTRLTVT.

With respect to this clone: A junction boundary mismatches the germline segment, possibly from a read error. The rearrangement joins TRBV28 to TRBJ2-2; the D gene is possibly TRBD1 (6 bases). Germline CDR1 MDHEN, CDR2 SYDVKM. This CDR3 is 18 amino acids long. CDR3 nucleotide sequence: TGTGCCAGCAGTCTACACCTGCCGGGACACCGGGGACACCGGGGAGCTGTTTTT. It codes for CASSLHLPGHRGHRGAVF.

The rearrangement links TRBV13 to TRBJ2-1, with 7 positions matching TRBD2. Germline loops: CDR1 PRHDT, CDR2 FYEKMQ (reference sequence). This CDR3 has 13 residues. J lost 9 bases, V lost 3 bases, and 5 bases had no gene match. The CDR3 spells CASSFSGMGEQFF. The DNA of the CDR3 is TGTGCCAGCAGCTTCAGCGGGATGGGTGAGCAGTTCTTC.

V and J are TRBV29-1 and TRBJ1-6; possibly TRBD1 for D (6 bases). V was pared by 5 bases and J by 8 bases, with 13 bases between. CDR3 length: 13 amino acids. CDR1 and CDR2 (germline): SQVTM, ANQGSEA. DNA of the CDR3: TGCAGCGTTACCATACAGGGAGATTCACCCCTCCACTTT. It encodes CSVTIQGDSPLHF.

CDR3 DNA: TGTGCCAGCAGCTTAAGTCTAGCGGGCCTAGGCGAGCAGTACTTC. Translation: CASSLSLAGLGEQYF. This rearrangement joins TRBV7-9 to TRBJ2-5; 8 bases are a match to TRBD2. The J call is uncertain, as TRBJ2-7 better fits the DNA end. CDR1 is SEHNR, CDR2 FQNEAQ, per germline (reference sequence). This CDR3 region has 15 residues.

V usage is TRBV14 and J usage is TRBJ2-2; 9 nucleotides line up with TRBD2. V gave up 1 base and J gave up 5 bases; unmatched junction bases: 8. Germline lookup yields CDR1 SGHDN and CDR2 FVKESK. The CDR3 runs to 17 residues. The CDR3 nucleotides read TGTGCCAGCAGCCAAGCCCCGGGGAGCGGGGGGACCGGGGAGCTGTTTTTT. It encodes CASSQAPGSGGTGELFF.

The rearrangement links TRBV27 to TRBJ1-4; 12 positions match TRBD1. Germline trimming cut 1 base from V and 5 bases from J; bases unmatched to any gene: 8. Germline assignment: CDR1 MNHEY and CDR2 SMNVEV (reference sequence). The CDR3 consists of 18 residues. Here the CDR3 DNA reads TGTGCCAGCAGTTTATTGGGGGACAGGGGGCTTGGGAATGAAAAACTGTTTTTT. This sequence encodes CASSLLGDRGLGNEKLFF. Based on the CDR3 plus reference TRBV27 and TRBJ1-4, the full variable domain is EAQVTQNPRYLITVTGKKLTVTCSQNMNHEYMSWYRQDPGLGLRQIYYSMNVEVTDKGDVPEGYKVSRKEKRNFPLILESPSPNQTSLYFCASSLLGDRGLGNEKLFFGSGTQLSVL.

This clone was seen only once. This chain connects TRBV15 to TRBJ1-5; D is ambiguous. The CDR3 loop spans 14 amino acids. V was cut by 0 bases and J by 5 bases, with 8 bases left in between. From germline, CDR1 is LNHNV and CDR2 YYDKDF (reference sequence). This CDR3 reads CATSRDFQDQPQHF. DNA for the CDR3: TGTGCCACCAGCAGAGATTTCCAGGATCAGCCCCAGCATTTT.

The V and J genes are TRBV30 and TRBJ2-7, with 8 nucleotides matching TRBD1. Per the germline V gene, CDR1 is GTSNPN and CDR2 is SVGIG (reference sequence). The CDR3 extends over 14 amino acids. Losses at the gene ends were 1 base for V and 0 bases for J; bases not matched to a gene: 2. The CDR3: CAWSGDRSSYEQYF. CDR3 DNA sequence: TGTGCCTGGAGTGGGGACAGGAGCTCCTACGAGCAGTACTTC.

V is TRBV4-1 and J is TRBJ2-5; D perhaps matches TRBD2 (6 bases). Gene TRBJ2-7 matches the end of the DNA better, so the J call may be wrong. The CDR3 runs to 17 residues. Germline-derived CDR1 and CDR2 are MGHRA and YSYEKL. The CDR3 spells CASSQDRRRELFYEQYF. CDR3 sequence (DNA): TGCGCCAGCAGCCAAGATAGAAGGAGGGAGCTGTTCTACGAGCAGTACTTC.

The rearrangement uses TRBV6-1 and TRBJ2-7, with a weak D call TRBD2 (5 bases). CDR1 is MNHNS, CDR2 SASEGT, per germline. The CDR3 runs 14 residues. Trimming left V 6 bases short and J 0 bases short, with 12 bases between. DNA for the CDR3: TGTGCCAGCAGGGACGGACTCTTCTCCTACGAGCAGTACTTC. It yields the protein CASRDGLFSYEQYF.

V is TRBV7-2 and J is TRBJ1-5, with D tentatively TRBD1 (5 bases). Germline V CDR1 and CDR2: SGHTA, FQGNSA. V shed 7 bases and J shed 5 bases, with 18 bases lying between them. There are 15 residues in the CDR3. In nucleotides, the CDR3 is TGTGCCAGCACACGGGAACGGGGGAATGATCAGCCCCAGCATTTT. Translated: CASTRERGNDQPQHF. The whole variable domain, filled in from reference TRBV7-2 and TRBJ1-5, reads GAGVSQSPSNKVTEKGKDVELRCDPISGHTALYWYRQSLGQGLEFLIYFQGNSAPDKSGLPSDRFSAERTGGSVSTLTIQRTQQEDSAVYLCASTRERGNDQPQHFGDGTRLSIL.

The V call is TRBV2, the J call TRBJ2-5; 7 nucleotides agree with TRBD2. This CDR3 spans 17 amino acids. Germline CDR1 is SNHLY and CDR2 is FYNNEI. V lost 8 bases, J lost 2 bases, and 17 bases stayed unmatched. The CDR3 loop is CASFGGVASGIQETQYF. CDR3 DNA: TGTGCCAGCTTTGGGGGGGTGGCTAGCGGAATACAAGAGACCCAGTACTTC. Complete variable domain (other parts from reference TRBV2 and TRBJ2-5): EPEVTQTPSHQVTQMGQEVILRCVPISNHLYFYWYRQILGQKVEFLVSFYNNEISEKSEIFDDQFSVERPDGSNFTLKIRSTKLEDSAMYFCASFGGVASGIQETQYFGPGTRLLVL.

The J gene is TRBJ1-5, the V gene TRBV20-1; D not certain. V lost 3 bases and J 10 bases, leaving 10 bases between the germline ends. This CDR3 comprises 11 residues. Germline V gene lookup returns CDR1 DFQATT and CDR2 SNEGSKA (reference sequence). CDR3: CSASPSGPQHF. The CDR3 coding sequence is TGCAGTGCTAGCCCCTCAGGACCCCAGCATTTT.